The entry that follows covers one TCR beta chain sequence. Per the original methods: Amplification with reference gene primers provided the estimates of nucleated cell counts. The table came from immunoSEQ multiplex PCR; TCRdb's copy has only in-frame clones and leaves some out. V and J calls and clone size are those listed in that table; D and trimming were worked out from the DNA. The sample carries over 200,000 clones, over 75% recorded once. This specimen belongs to a study of blood T cell repertoires in COVID-19. Study background: T cells, B-cell-depleted T cells, or PBMCs supplied cDNA or gDNA.

CDR3 length equals 15 residues. Germline V gene sequence: CDR1 MGHRA, CDR2 YSYEKL. V lost 3 bases to trimming and J lost 2 bases, with 13 bases between them. The chain employs TRBV4-1 and TRBJ1-2, with D unclear. This TCR was sampled from a human donor in a cohort sampled during active COVID-19. Sequenced: peripheral blood. The CDR3 spells CASSQDAGGNYGYTF. The CDR3 coding sequence is TGCGCCAGCAGCCAGGATGCGGGTGGGAACTATGGCTACACCTTC.